These T cell receptor beta chains were read from a single sample in a study of human T cells and chemical hapten exposure. MiXCR, run by TCRdb on the RACE reads, gives a single entry per CDR3 protein. The sample consists of about 35,000 distinct CDR3 sequences, more than 6% of them appearing once. The input for sequencing was whole blood, taken in connection with sensitization to the hapten diphenylcyclopropenone (DPC). These receptors came from a woman under 40 with alopecia areata. Some clones in this sample may be carry-over from other donors' samples. The conserved cysteine and the conserved F or W are not part of the CDR3 here. The order of the fields is V gene, CDR3 protein.

v_gene: TRBV12-3/TRBV12-4
CDR3aa: ASTPDINYGYT

v_gene: TRBV4-2
CDR3aa: ASSQPRGQSYNEQF

v_gene: TRBV27
CDR3aa: ASSFLRSTDTQY

v_gene: TRBV19
CDR3aa: ASSFLYDGWGVNTEAF

v_gene: TRBV2
CDR3aa: ASSGVEQY

v_gene: TRBV29-1
CDR3aa: SVEASGTNNYGYT

v_gene: TRBV28
CDR3aa: ASRDGTGFNSPLH

v_gene: TRBV19
CDR3aa: ASSGRPNQPQH

v_gene: TRBV19
CDR3aa: ASSISRDRGYT

v_gene: TRBV3-1
CDR3aa: ASSRSGYYGYT

v_gene: TRBV7-3
CDR3aa: ASSLMGRGNSPLH

v_gene: TRBV6-5
CDR3aa: ASRRRDYLVDEQF

v_gene: TRBV7-3
CDR3aa: ASSLGSGANVLT

v_gene: TRBV7-6
CDR3aa: ASSLFRDEQY

v_gene: TRBV24-1
CDR3aa: ATSDFPGSYNEQF

v_gene: TRBV9
CDR3aa: ASSRSGSTDTQY

v_gene: TRBV20-1
CDR3aa: SARAPAGRNEQF

v_gene: TRBV7-2
CDR3aa: ASSPGGAINEQF

v_gene: TRBV15
CDR3aa: ATSRAGTGNTEAF

v_gene: TRBV10-3
CDR3aa: AISGTSLRDTQY

v_gene: TRBV6-5
CDR3aa: ASSSLAGDETQY

v_gene: TRBV7-2
CDR3aa: ASSSYSNSPLH

v_gene: TRBV20-1
CDR3aa: SAQRTDTQY

v_gene: TRBV6-6
CDR3aa: ASSFPPAGYEQY